A single sample gave rise to the 13 T cell receptor beta chains below, sequenced in a study of shared clonotypes between healthy human individuals. Naive CD8 cells were CD45RO-negative, positively selected for CCR7, excluding terminally differentiated effector memory CD45RA+ cells. Sequencing was performed with immunoSEQ multiplex PCR; in TCRdb, only in-frame clones are kept and a portion is missing. Of some 740,000 clones listed, almost 95% are singletons. Material: naive CD8+ T cells sorted from blood. The receptors originated from a man between 25 and 39 years old in good health.

V usage is TRBV4-1 and J usage is TRBJ2-7, with TRBD1 identical over 7 bases. Germline assignment: CDR1 MGHRA and CDR2 YSYEKL. This CDR3 is 15 amino acids long. Losses at the gene ends were 1 base for V and 2 bases for J; bases not matched to a gene: 5. The CDR3 reads CASSQVIGGTYEQYF. The DNA of the CDR3 is TGCGCCAGCAGCCAAGTTATAGGGGGCACCTACGAGCAGTACTTC.

Regarding this clone: The same CDR3 is also encoded by other DNA sequences in this sample. V usage is TRBV27 and J usage is TRBJ2-7; 11 bases agree with TRBD1. CDR3 length: 15 amino acids. J gave up 5 bases and V 0 bases, and 3 bases lay outside the gene matches. Germline V gene data show CDR1 as MNHEY and CDR2 as SMNVEV (reference sequence). CDR3 residues: CASSLSGTGGDEQYF. In DNA, the CDR3 is TGTGCCAGCAGTTTATCCGGGACAGGGGGGGACGAGCAGTACTTC.

The V gene is TRBV6-6, the J gene TRBJ2-7; D ambiguous. V was shortened by 6 bases and J by 5 bases, with 11 bases between the two germline ends. The CDR3 has 12 amino acids. Germline-derived CDR1 and CDR2 are MNHNY and SVGAGI (reference sequence). The CDR3 sequence: CASSASVDEQYF. The CDR3 bases are TGTGCCAGCAGCGCCAGCGTAGACGAGCAGTACTTC.

This chain uses TRBV30 with TRBJ1-1; maybe TRBD1 (5 bases). The germline V gene has CDR1 GTSNPN and CDR2 SVGIG (reference sequence). The CDR3 extends over 13 amino acids. V was clipped by 5 bases and J by 1 base, with 11 bases between them. The CDR3 sequence: CAWGTETNTEAFF. The CDR3 DNA follows: TGTGCCTGGGGGACCGAGACGAACACTGAAGCTTTCTTT.

This clone was picked up a small number of times. The J gene is TRBJ1-1, the V gene TRBV19, with unresolved D. The CDR3 has 15 residues. The V end was cut by 1 base, the J end by 0 bases, with 9 bases between. CDR1 LNHDA and CDR2 SQIVND come from the germline V gene (reference sequence). The DNA for the CDR3 is TGTGCCAGTAGTATAGTCCCAGGAATGAACACTGAAGCTTTCTTT. It codes for CASSIVPGMNTEAFF. Based on the CDR3 plus reference TRBV19 and TRBJ1-1, the full variable domain is DGGITQSPKYLFRKEGQNVTLSCEQNLNHDAMYWYRQDPGQGLRLIYYSQIVNDFQKGDIAEGYSVSREKKESFPLTVTSAQKNPTAFYLCASSIVPGMNTEAFFGQGTRLTVV.

This chain links TRBV7-9 with TRBJ2-7; D not certain. The CDR3 extends over 14 amino acids. V was shortened by 1 base and J by 4 bases, with 11 bases between the two germline ends. Germline CDR1 is SEHNR and CDR2 is FQNEAQ (reference sequence). The CDR3 nucleotides are TGTGCCAGCAGCTTAGAGGCCCTGGGGTACGAGCAGTACTTC. The encoded protein is CASSLEALGYEQYF. Looking up the rest from reference TRBV7-9 and TRBJ2-7 gives the full variable domain: DTGVSQNPRHKITKRGQNVTFRCDPISEHNRLYWYRQTLGQGPEFLTYFQNEAQLEKSRLLSDRFSAERPKGSFSTLEIQRTEQGDSAMYLCASSLEALGYEQYFGPGTRLTVT.

The rearrangement uses TRBV28 and TRBJ1-5; possibly TRBD1 for D (6 bases). V was pared by 10 bases and J by 0 bases, with 22 bases between. The CDR3 is 17 amino acids. CDR1 MDHEN and CDR2 SYDVKM come from the germline V gene. CDR3 in amino acids: CATHGQQGTASNQPQHF. Here the CDR3 DNA reads TGTGCCACCCACGGCCAGCAGGGGACGGCTAGCAATCAGCCCCAGCATTTT.

Comment on this clone: This same CDR3 is encoded by further DNA sequences in the sample. The gene calls are TRBV11-2 and TRBJ2-7, with 8 bases aligning to TRBD1. The CDR3 contains 14 residues. Germline V gives CDR1 SGHAT, CDR2 FQNNGV. Unmatched junction bases numbered 4, after V lost 3 bases and J lost 3 bases. The CDR3 spells CASSFGTGDYEQYF. CDR3 DNA: TGTGCCAGCAGCTTTGGGACAGGTGACTACGAGCAGTACTTC.

The chain recombines TRBV30 with TRBJ2-2, with D possibly being TRBD2 (6 bases). V lost 6 bases, J lost 5 bases, and 16 bases lay in between. Germline V lookup: CDR1 GTSNPN, CDR2 SVGIG (reference sequence). This CDR3 comprises 14 residues. CDR3 protein: CACTGGSGTGELFF. DNA for the CDR3: TGTGCCTGTACTGGGGGGAGCGGGACCGGGGAGCTGTTTTTT.

The chain uses TRBV6-5 and TRBJ2-2; perhaps TRBD2 as D (6 bases). This CDR3 is built from 15 residues. Germline assignment: CDR1 MNHEY and CDR2 SVGAGI. V lost 0 bases and J 4 bases, leaving 9 bases between the germline ends. CDR3 sequence reads: CASSYSGAGTGELFF. CDR3 coding DNA: TGTGCCAGCAGTTACTCGGGAGCGGGCACCGGGGAGCTGTTTTTT.

The chain carries TRBV5-5 and TRBJ2-7, with D perhaps TRBD1 (5 bases). Germline V gene sequence: CDR1 SGHKS, CDR2 YYEKEE (reference sequence). The V gene lost 0 bases and the J gene lost 6 bases, with 13 bases spanning the gap. The CDR3 loop spans 14 amino acids. CDR3 bases: TGTGCCAGCAGCTTGGAGGGGTTGGTAGTCGAGCAGTACTTC. Translating gives CASSLEGLVVEQYF.

This clone was seen only once. The chain couples TRBV5-6 to TRBJ1-1; D might be TRBD1 (6 bases). Trimming left V 7 bases short and J 1 base short, with 20 bases between. The germline V gene encodes CDR1 SGHDT and CDR2 YYEEEE. The CDR3 runs 16 residues. The CDR3: CASGAWAQGSNTEAFF. DNA for the CDR3: TGTGCCAGCGGAGCTTGGGCCCAGGGGTCGAACACTGAAGCTTTCTTT.

V usage is TRBV18 and J usage is TRBJ2-3; 14 positions agree with TRBD2. This CDR3 is built from 19 residues. Germline V gene lookup returns CDR1 KGHSH and CDR2 LQKENI. The ends lost 3 bases at V and 1 base at J; junction bases unmatched: 9. CDR3 DNA sequence: TGTGCCAGCTCACCGGGACTAGCGGGAGCAAGCGTCCGCACAGATACGCAGTATTTT. Translated, it gives CASSPGLAGASVRTDTQYF.